This record covers a single T cell receptor (beta chain). Its antigen is unidentified. These data come from a study of cytomegalovirus exposure and HLA in healthy donors. Study outcomes and limitations: CMV antigen specificity was confirmed in vitro for a few CMV-associated chains. Later, TCR association rates were found to vary by HLA locus, highest for DRB1 and lowest for HLA-C.

With 3 bases clipped from V and 4 bases from J, the junction kept 8 bases outside the gene matches. Germline V gene sequence: CDR1 LNHDA, CDR2 SQIVND (reference sequence). There are 15 residues in the CDR3. A multiplex PCR was run with 60 Vbeta primers and 13 Jbeta primers. TCRdb's table, derived via immunoSEQ multiplex PCR, lists solely in-frame clones and lacks some. In all, the sample yields about 60,000 clones. This clonotype was sampled from a man between 50 and 59 years old in good health and CMV-seropositive. The chain joins TRBV19 to TRBJ1-2, with TRBD1 identical over 7 bases. Material for sequencing was PBMCs. CDR3 coding DNA: TGTGCCAGTAGTATCCAAAACAGGGGAACCTATGGCTACACCTTC. It codes for CASSIQNRGTYGYTF.